The T cell receptor (beta chain) under discussion was sequenced for a study of blood T cells in healthy people across ages. As concerns this clonotype: Its antigen is undetermined.

A J-beta primer mix and a sample-barcoded 5' primer were used in a second PCR of roughly 6 to 12 cycles. Each cDNA molecule was tagged by a template-switch adaptor that had 12 random nucleotides. There were at least 3 million CDR3-containing paired-end reads obtained from each sample. From the 5' RACE reads, TCRdb called clonotypes with MiXCR, one entry per CDR3 protein. The sample holds 1.5 million to 2 million distinct CDR3 sequences, roughly 52% seen once. Germline V lookup: CDR1 SGHRS, CDR2 YFSETQ. J gave up 2 bases and V 3 bases, and 7 bases lay outside the gene matches. The CDR3 contains 15 residues. Study-wide points: Diversity of TCR beta correlated strongly with naive T cell percentage.

The receptor comes from a woman aged 35 to 49 in good health. J is TRBJ2-7 and V is TRBV5-1, with 8 positions matching TRBD1. Source material: blood. The CDR3 loop reads CASSSDGQGPYEQYF. The CDR3 DNA reads TGCGCCAGCAGCTCGGACGGACAGGGCCCCTACGAGCAGTACTTC. Full variable domain (remainder filled in from reference TRBV5-1 and TRBJ2-7): KAGVTQTPRYLIKTRGQQVTLSCSPISGHRSVSWYQQTPGQGLQFLFEYFSETQRNKGNFPGRFSGRQFSNSRSEMNVSTLELGDSALYLCASSSDGQGPYEQYFGPGTRLTVT.